Presented here are 14 T cell receptor beta chains from one specimen sequenced in a study of T cell changes during pregnancy in multiple sclerosis. TCRdb's copy holds only in-frame clones and misses some; the assay was immunoSEQ multiplex PCR. The sample carries some 40,000 clones, about nine tenths recorded once. The input for sequencing was CD4+ T cells from peripheral blood mononuclear cells, taken in the first trimester of pregnancy. The receptors were sampled from a female donor with multiple sclerosis, enrolled in a pregnancy study.

V and J are TRBV19 and TRBJ1-1; D is uncertain. Trimming took off 5 bases at V and 0 bases at J, with 10 bases between the two ends. This CDR3 has 14 amino acids. Per germline, CDR1 LNHDA and CDR2 SQIVND (reference sequence). CDR3 protein: CASSPSAMNTEAFF. The CDR3 DNA reads TGTGCCAGTAGTCCATCAGCGATGAACACTGAAGCTTTCTTT.

This clone is a singleton in its sample. CDR3 sequence reads: CSGRRGQGLQKTNTGELFF. CDR3 nucleotide sequence: TGCAGCGGACGCCGAGGACAGGGACTGCAAAAAACGAACACCGGGGAGCTGTTTTTT. The rearrangement uses TRBV29-1 and TRBJ2-2; 8 bases match TRBD1. The CDR3 runs 19 residues. The germline V gene encodes CDR1 SQVTM and CDR2 ANQGSEA. V gave up 7 bases and J gave up 0 bases; unmatched junction bases: 19.

The CDR3 DNA sequence: TGTGCCAGTAGTATATATGGCGACAGGGATTCCTATGGCTACACCTTC. It yields the protein CASSIYGDRDSYGYTF. This chain uses TRBV19 with TRBJ1-2; 7 bases map to TRBD1. This CDR3 comprises 16 residues. Trimming cost V 2 bases and J 4 bases; bases outside gene matches: 10. Germline V lookup: CDR1 LNHDA, CDR2 SQIVND (reference sequence). Complete variable domain (other parts from reference TRBV19 and TRBJ1-2): DGGITQSPKYLFRKEGQNVTLSCEQNLNHDAMYWYRQDPGQGLRLIYYSQIVNDFQKGDIAEGYSVSREKKESFPLTVTSAQKNPTAFYLCASSIYGDRDSYGYTFGSGTRLTVV.

The chain recombines TRBV30 with TRBJ1-2; 8 nucleotides line up with TRBD1. Trimming cost V 8 bases and J 4 bases; bases outside gene matches: 9. CDR1 is GTSNPN, CDR2 SVGIG, per germline (reference sequence). The CDR3 spans 13 residues. The DNA of the CDR3 is TGTGCCGGCGCGCGACAGGGGTTCTATGGCTACACCTTC. Its translation: CAGARQGFYGYTF.

The V call is TRBV4-1, the J call TRBJ1-5; D is unresolved. Germline V gene lookup returns CDR1 MGHRA and CDR2 YSYEKL. CDR3 length: 16 residues. The ends were cut back, 2 bases at V and 0 bases at J, with 11 bases in the middle. The CDR3 is CASSQKLRYSNQPQHF. The CDR3 DNA follows: TGCGCCAGCAGCCAAAAGTTACGGTATAGCAATCAGCCCCAGCATTTT.

The J gene is TRBJ2-1, the V gene TRBV6-5; the match to TRBD1 covers 10 bases. The CDR3 has 15 amino acids. Losses at the gene ends were 6 bases for V and 4 bases for J; bases not matched to a gene: 6. Per germline, CDR1 MNHEY and CDR2 SVGAGI. CDR3 sequence reads: CASSPDRGGYNEQFF. CDR3 bases: TGTGCCAGCAGCCCGGACAGGGGGGGATACAATGAGCAGTTCTTC.

The genes are TRBV30 and TRBJ1-3; D is uncertain. The germline V gene encodes CDR1 GTSNPN and CDR2 SVGIG (reference sequence). The V and J ends lost 2 bases and 1 base respectively, with 6 bases between them. This CDR3 comprises 13 residues. The CDR3 region has the DNA TGTGCCTGGAGTTCCGGGTCTGGAAACACCATATATTTT. Protein sequence: CAWSSGSGNTIYF.

This chain connects TRBV30 to TRBJ1-3; perhaps TRBD1 as D (6 bases). This CDR3 contains 15 residues. Germline V lookup: CDR1 GTSNPN, CDR2 SVGIG (reference sequence). Trimming pared 2 bases from V and 2 bases from J, leaving 13 bases between. The CDR3 sequence: CAWSLGGGAGNTIYF. CDR3 bases: TGTGCCTGGAGTCTGGGGGGGGGCGCTGGAAACACCATATATTTT.

This chain uses TRBV2 with TRBJ1-5; D perhaps matches TRBD1 (5 bases). The CDR3 runs to 14 residues. V was cut by 2 bases and J by 8 bases, with 13 bases left in between. Germline values: CDR1 SNHLY, CDR2 FYNNEI. For the CDR3, the DNA is TGTGCCAGCAGTGAACAAGGGGCTCGCGAGCCCCAGCATTTT. This translates into CASSEQGAREPQHF. Full variable domain (rest looked up from reference TRBV2 and TRBJ1-5): EPEVTQTPSHQVTQMGQEVILRCVPISNHLYFYWYRQILGQKVEFLVSFYNNEISEKSEIFDDQFSVERPDGSNFTLKIRSTKLEDSAMYFCASSEQGAREPQHFGDGTRLSIL.

This clone is a singleton in its sample. The chain is built from TRBV9 and TRBJ2-6; D remains ambiguous. Germline values: CDR1 SGDLS, CDR2 YYNGEE. V lost 2 bases, J lost 0 bases, and 6 bases lay in between. CDR3 length: 15 amino acids. The CDR3: CASSVPNSGANVLTF. CDR3 nucleotides: TGTGCCAGCAGCGTCCCCAACTCTGGGGCCAACGTCCTGACTTTC. Together with reference TRBV9 and TRBJ2-6, the CDR3 gives the full variable domain: DSGVTQTPKHLITATGQRVTLRCSPRSGDLSVYWYQQSLDQGLQFLIQYYNGEERAKGNILERFSAQQFPDLHSELNLSSLELGDSALYFCASSVPNSGANVLTFGAGSRLTVL.

The chain carries TRBV4-1 and TRBJ2-2; tentative D call: TRBD1 (5 bases). Trimming cost V 0 bases and J 2 bases, with 13 bases left between them. Germline loops: CDR1 MGHRA, CDR2 YSYEKL. The CDR3 has 17 residues. The CDR3 bases are TGCGCCAGCAGCCAAGATAAGGCACAGGCTAACACCGGGGAGCTGTTTTTT. As protein: CASSQDKAQANTGELFF.

The chain has TRBV6-5 and TRBJ2-7, with a weak D call TRBD1 (6 bases). There are 14 residues in the CDR3. Trimming removed 0 bases from V and 2 bases from J, with 8 bases in between. Per the germline V gene, CDR1 is MNHEY and CDR2 is SVGAGI. CDR3 sequence reads: CASSYSYRAYEQYF. As DNA, the CDR3 is TGTGCCAGCAGTTACTCTTACAGGGCCTACGAGCAGTACTTC.

The chain recombines TRBV16 with TRBJ1-4; D is unresolved. Germline loops: CDR1 KGHSY, CDR2 FQNENV. This CDR3 has 13 amino acids. Trimming took off 1 base at V and 7 bases at J, with 7 bases between the two ends. The CDR3, as DNA: TGTGCCAGCAGCCAATTGGAGGGTGAAAAACTGTTTTTT. This gives the protein CASSQLEGEKLFF.

J is TRBJ2-1 and V is TRBV7-9; the match to TRBD1 covers 9 bases. Germline V CDR1 and CDR2: SEHNR, FQNEAQ (reference sequence). CDR3 size: 15 residues. V was clipped by 4 bases and J by 9 bases; unmatched bases: 10. CDR3 protein: CASSSGQGFMGEQFF. The DNA of the CDR3 is TGTGCCAGCAGCTCGGGACAGGGCTTCATGGGTGAGCAGTTCTTC.